Each of the 25 T cell receptor beta chains below was sequenced from the same sample in a study of T cell responses to AZD1222 COVID-19 vaccine. The repertoire was sequenced with immunoSEQ multiplex PCR; TCRdb's copy has only in-frame clones and lacks some. The sample yields about 150,000 clones, 70% to 90% seen once. The specimen was peripheral blood, collected on day 0 of MenACWY control vaccination. Source of these receptors: an adult in good health.

The J gene is TRBJ1-4, the V gene TRBV5-1; 8 bases map to TRBD1. Trimming at V came to 7 bases and at J to 7 bases, leaving 9 bases not matched to a gene. This CDR3 spans 14 amino acids. CDR1 and CDR2 from the germline V gene are SGHRS and YFSETQ. The CDR3 DNA reads TGCGCCAGCCGCGCGGACAGGGAGGGTGAAAAACTGTTTTTT. Its protein is CASRADREGEKLFF.

The genes are TRBV7-2 and TRBJ2-4, with TRBD1 identical over 7 bases. The CDR3 sequence is 15 residues long. Germline V lookup: CDR1 SGHTA, CDR2 FQGNSA. V shed 1 base, J shed 7 bases, and the junction held 7 bases outside the gene matches. CDR3 protein: CASSLERQGWNIQYF. The CDR3 DNA sequence: TGTGCCAGCAGCTTAGAAAGACAGGGTTGGAACATTCAGTACTTC.

This clone was found a few times. The CDR3 nucleotides are TGTGCCGCGTCTGGCAGGGAGGACACCGGGGAGCTGTTTTTT. Residues: CAASGREDTGELFF. J is TRBJ2-2 and V is TRBV5-4, with a weak D call TRBD2 (6 bases). This CDR3 has 14 amino acids. Trimming cost V 10 bases and J 3 bases, with 16 bases left between them. Germline CDR1 and CDR2: SGHNT and YYREEE (reference sequence).

The rearrangement links TRBV6-6 to TRBJ1-2; 7 nucleotides agree with TRBD1. J gave up 0 bases and V 7 bases, and 5 bases lay outside the gene matches. There are 14 residues in the CDR3. The germline V gene encodes CDR1 MNHNY and CDR2 SVGAGI (reference sequence). CDR3 sequence: CASKATGANYGYTF. As DNA, the CDR3 is TGTGCCAGCAAAGCAACAGGGGCTAACTATGGCTACACCTTC.

The chain recombines TRBV30 with TRBJ2-6; D might be TRBD1 (6 bases). Germline V CDR1 and CDR2: GTSNPN, SVGIG (reference sequence). There are 16 residues in the CDR3. Deletions cut 4 bases from V and 2 bases from J, with 15 bases between. The CDR3 DNA follows: TGTGCCTGGATGGTAAAGGGGGTCCCTGGGGCCAACGTCCTGACTTTC. Protein product: CAWMVKGVPGANVLTF.

The chain uses TRBV19 and TRBJ1-3; D is undetermined. Germline-derived CDR1 and CDR2 are LNHDA and SQIVND (reference sequence). This CDR3 contains 16 residues. V was cut by 1 base and J by 0 bases, with 10 bases left in between. The DNA for the CDR3 is TGTGCCAGTAGTATAGGGATCGCTGCCTCTGGAAACACCATATATTTT. Residues: CASSIGIAASGNTIYF.

The chain recombines TRBV9 with TRBJ2-3; 8 bases match TRBD2. Trimming cost V 5 bases and J 1 base; bases outside gene matches: 9. The CDR3 is 16 amino acids. Germline lookup yields CDR1 SGDLS and CDR2 YYNGEE. The CDR3: CASSAGGHGGTDTQYF. CDR3 bases: TGTGCCAGCAGTGCGGGGGGCCATGGGGGCACAGATACGCAGTATTTT.

The chain recombines TRBV5-4 with TRBJ2-2; perhaps D is TRBD1 or TRBD2 (5 bases each). V was cut by 0 bases and J by 8 bases, with 8 bases left in between. This CDR3 has 13 amino acids. CDR1 SGHNT and CDR2 YYREEE come from the germline V gene (reference sequence). The DNA for the CDR3 is TGTGCCAGCAGCTTGGGGGACGGAGGGGAGCTGTTTTTT. Encoded protein: CASSLGDGGELFF.

This chain links TRBV11-2 with TRBJ1-2, with 11 bases identical to TRBD1. The J segment lost 8 bases and the V segment lost 4 bases, leaving 3 bases of the junction unmatched. The germline V gene has CDR1 SGHAT and CDR2 FQNNGV. The CDR3 is made up of 13 amino acids. The CDR3 DNA reads as TGTGCCAGCAGCTCGGACAGGGGGCACGGCTACACCTTC. Translation gives CASSSDRGHGYTF. Looking up the rest from reference TRBV11-2 and TRBJ1-2 gives the full variable domain: EAGVAQSPRYKIIEKRQSVAFWCNPISGHATLYWYQQILGQGPKLLIQFQNNGVVDDSQLPKDRFSAERLKGVDSTLKIQPAKLEDSAVYLCASSSDRGHGYTFGSGTRLTVV.

CDR3 sequence: CASSSERTDTQYF. CDR3 in DNA: TGTGCCAGCAGTTCGGAACGCACAGATACGCAGTATTTT. The chain couples TRBV28 to TRBJ2-3; no clear D gene. The germline V and J ends were trimmed by 4 bases and 1 base, with 6 bases remaining between them. Germline V gives CDR1 MDHEN, CDR2 SYDVKM. CDR3 length: 13 amino acids.

J is TRBJ2-3 and V is TRBV10-3; possibly TRBD2 for D (6 bases). This CDR3 contains 14 residues. Germline V lookup: CDR1 ENHRY, CDR2 SYGVKD. Deletions cut 8 bases from V and 4 bases from J, with 16 bases between. The CDR3 loop reads CAIQDTGEPDTQYF. DNA for the CDR3: TGTGCCATCCAGGACACGGGGGAACCAGATACGCAGTATTTT.

CDR3 protein: CASSFFDSRKDTQYF. CDR3 coding DNA: TGTGCCAGCAGTTTTTTTGACAGTAGGAAAGATACGCAGTATTTT. This chain joins TRBV9 and TRBJ2-3, with D possibly being TRBD1 (5 bases). From germline, CDR1 is SGDLS and CDR2 YYNGEE. CDR3 length equals 15 residues. V lost 5 bases to trimming and J lost 5 bases, with 18 bases between them.

The V gene is TRBV5-6, the J gene TRBJ2-5; 10 bases map to TRBD2. The CDR3 extends over 16 amino acids. From germline, CDR1 is SGHDT and CDR2 YYEEEE. After removal of 3 bases from V and 5 bases from J, the junction contained 10 bases not matched to a gene. The CDR3 DNA reads TGTGCCAGCAGCTCCAGACTCACGGGACTAGCGGAGACCCAGTACTTC. This codes for CASSSRLTGLAETQYF. Full variable domain (remainder filled in from reference TRBV5-6 and TRBJ2-5): DAGVTQSPTHLIKTRGQQVTLRCSPKSGHDTVSWYQQALGQGPQFIFQYYEEEERQRGNFPDRFSGHQFPNYSSELNVNALLLGDSALYLCASSSRLTGLAETQYFGPGTRLLVL.

In this sample, this clone turned up a few times. V gene TRBV6-5 combines with J gene TRBJ1-2; D is possibly TRBD1 (5 bases). The V gene lost 2 bases and the J gene lost 8 bases, with 9 bases spanning the gap. The CDR3 extends over 12 amino acids. Germline V lookup: CDR1 MNHEY, CDR2 SVGAGI. In nucleotides, the CDR3 is TGTGCCAGCAGTTACGCAGGGCACGGCTACACCTTC. Translated, it gives CASSYAGHGYTF.

The chain recombines TRBV19 with TRBJ1-5; TRBD1 matches 12 bases. V lost 3 bases and J lost 1; bases outside the gene matches: 7. CDR1 and CDR2 (germline): LNHDA, SQIVND (reference sequence). This CDR3 comprises 18 residues. CDR3 protein: CASSIGTGGSVSNQPQHF. In nucleotides, the CDR3 is TGTGCCAGTAGTATCGGGACAGGGGGCTCGGTAAGCAATCAGCCCCAGCATTTT.

Comments on this clone: An end of the junction differs from the germline gene, which may be a read error. The chain combines TRBV29-1 with TRBJ2-7; no clear D gene. CDR3 length: 13 residues. Germline CDR1 and CDR2: SQVTM and ANQGSEA. The CDR3 coding sequence is TGCAGCGTAGAAGCCTCCGCATGGGCCGAGCAGTACTTC. Its translation: CSVEASAWAEQYF.

V gene TRBV7-2 combines with J gene TRBJ2-3; 13 bases align to TRBD2. Trimming at V came to 4 bases and at J to 6 bases, leaving 4 bases not matched to a gene. The CDR3 has 15 amino acids. The germline V gene encodes CDR1 SGHTA and CDR2 FQGNSA. As DNA, the CDR3 is TGTGCCAGCAGCTCAAGGACTAGCGGGAGTGATACGCAGTATTTT. This translates into CASSSRTSGSDTQYF.

There are a few counts of this clone. The V gene is TRBV19, the J gene TRBJ1-5, with 7 bases matching TRBD1. Losses at the gene ends were 7 bases for V and 1 base for J; bases not matched to a gene: 13. Germline CDR1 LNHDA, CDR2 SQIVND (reference sequence). CDR3 length: 17 amino acids. The chain's CDR3 is CASTTVTGRGSNQPQHF. The CDR3 coding sequence is TGTGCCAGTACCACTGTGACAGGGAGAGGGAGCAATCAGCCCCAGCATTTT.

The rearrangement links TRBV4-1 to TRBJ1-4; weak D call: TRBD1 (5 bases). This CDR3 spans 16 amino acids. V dropped 6 bases and J dropped 4 bases, with 18 bases sitting between them. Germline lookup yields CDR1 MGHRA and CDR2 YSYEKL. This CDR3 is CASSPRGTTFNEKLFF. The CDR3 nucleotides read TGCGCCAGCAGTCCCCGAGGGACCACCTTTAATGAAAAACTGTTTTTT.

With regard to this clone: The sample holds other DNA sequences that translate to the same CDR3. This chain joins TRBV20-1 and TRBJ2-7; no clear D gene. Trimming cost V 3 bases and J 3 bases, with 6 bases left between them. Germline V gives CDR1 DFQATT, CDR2 SNEGSKA (reference sequence). The CDR3 is 11 amino acids. DNA of the CDR3: TGCAGTGCTAGGGACCTCTACGAGCAGTACTTC. Its protein product is CSARDLYEQYF.

This clone was picked up one time. This rearrangement joins TRBV5-1 to TRBJ2-5; D not certain. V shed 0 bases and J shed 2 bases, with 8 bases lying between them. The CDR3 runs to 14 residues. Germline CDR1 and CDR2: SGHRS and YFSETQ. Here the CDR3 reads CASSLGTAQETQYF. CDR3 nucleotide sequence: TGCGCCAGCAGCTTGGGAACAGCTCAAGAGACCCAGTACTTC.

This clone was observed a few times. The J gene is TRBJ1-2, the V gene TRBV29-1; 10 nucleotides match TRBD1. The CDR3 totals 15 residues. In germline, CDR1 is SQVTM, CDR2 ANQGSEA. The V gene end was trimmed by 6 bases and the J gene end by 0 bases; junction bases not matched to a gene: 7. CDR3 loop: CSVGQGVESNYGYTF. The CDR3, as DNA: TGCAGCGTAGGACAGGGGGTCGAGTCTAACTATGGCTACACCTTC.

The J gene is TRBJ1-2, the V gene TRBV28; D gene unclear. There are 11 residues in the CDR3. V was shortened by 8 bases and J by 8 bases, with 12 bases between the two germline ends. From germline, CDR1 is MDHEN and CDR2 SYDVKM. The chain's CDR3 is CASVSNRGYTF. The CDR3 region has the DNA TGTGCCAGCGTCTCGAATAGGGGCTACACCTTC.

CDR3 region: CASSIARPRDGYTF. The CDR3 DNA reads as TGTGCCAGTAGTATAGCCCGGCCTCGAGATGGCTACACCTTC. The chain is built from TRBV19 and TRBJ1-2; D gene uncertain. The CDR3 is 14 amino acids. CDR1 and CDR2 (germline): LNHDA, SQIVND (reference sequence). Between the trimmed V and J ends, which lost 1 base and 6 bases, there was a span of 12 bases.

The chain joins TRBV3-1 (or the pseudogene TRBV3-2) to TRBJ2-3; 9 bases line up with TRBD2. Losses at the gene ends were 4 bases for V and 5 bases for J; bases not matched to a gene: 10. The CDR3 consists of 16 residues. The germline V gene has CDR1 LGHDT and CDR2 YNNKEL (reference sequence). CDR3 sequence reads: CASSLIYSGGGDTQYF. In DNA form, the CDR3 reads TGTGCCAGCAGCCTCATCTATAGCGGGGGTGGAGATACGCAGTATTTT.